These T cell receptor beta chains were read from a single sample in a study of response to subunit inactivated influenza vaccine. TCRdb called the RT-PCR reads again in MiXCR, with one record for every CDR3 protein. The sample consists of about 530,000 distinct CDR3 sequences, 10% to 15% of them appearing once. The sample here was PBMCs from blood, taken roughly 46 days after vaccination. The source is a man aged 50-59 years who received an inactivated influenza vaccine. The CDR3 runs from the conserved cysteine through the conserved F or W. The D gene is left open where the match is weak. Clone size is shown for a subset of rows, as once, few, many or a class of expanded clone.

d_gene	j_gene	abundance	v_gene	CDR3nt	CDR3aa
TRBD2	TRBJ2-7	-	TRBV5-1	TGCGCCAGCAGCTTGGTTCCGTGGGGGACTAGCGATTCCTACGAGCAGTACTTC	CASSLVPWGTSDSYEQYF
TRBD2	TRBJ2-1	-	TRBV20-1	TGCAGTGCTAGAGGGGGACTAGCGGGAGGGCGGGCCTACAATGAGCAGTTCTTC	CSARGGLAGGRAYNEQFF
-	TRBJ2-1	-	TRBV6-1	TGTGCCAGCAGCTATGGGAGGAATGAGCAGTTCTTC	CASSYGRNEQFF
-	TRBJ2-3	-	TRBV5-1	TGCGCCAGCAGCCCCGGGACACAGTCTGATACGCAGTATTTT	CASSPGTQSDTQYF
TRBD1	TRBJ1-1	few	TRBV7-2	TGTGCCAGCAGCTGGGGACAGGGAACGAACACTGAAGCTTTCTTT	CASSWGQGTNTEAFF
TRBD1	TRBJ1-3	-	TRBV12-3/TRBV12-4	TGTGCCAGCGGCCTGACAGGGGCTGGAAACACCATATATTTT	CASGLTGAGNTIYF
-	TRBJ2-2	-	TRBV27	TGTGCCAGCAGTGTTACCGGTCCGAACACCGGGGAGCTGTTTTTT	CASSVTGPNTGELFF
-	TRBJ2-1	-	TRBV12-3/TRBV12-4	TGTGCCAGCAGTAACACACGCTCCTACAATGAGCAGTTCTTC	CASSNTRSYNEQFF
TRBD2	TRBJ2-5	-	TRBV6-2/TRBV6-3	TGTGCCAGCAGTTACCTCGCACTAGCGGGAGAGGGAGAGACCCAGTACTTC	CASSYLALAGEGETQYF
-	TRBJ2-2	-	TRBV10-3	TGTGCCGTGCGCAGCACCGGGGAGCTGTTTTTT	CAVRSTGELFF
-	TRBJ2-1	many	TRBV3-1	TGTGCCAGCAGCCAAAAGGTGGGGGGGCGAAACAATGAGCAGTTCTTC	CASSQKVGGRNNEQFF
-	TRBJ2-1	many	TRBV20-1	TGCAGTGCTACCCCGACGTGGGAGAGGGATGAGCAGTTCTTC	CSATPTWERDEQFF
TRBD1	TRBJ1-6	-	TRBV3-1	TGTGCCAGCAGCACGACAGGGAAAGATTCACCCCTCCACTTT	CASSTTGKDSPLHF
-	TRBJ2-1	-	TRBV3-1	TGTGCCAGCAGCCAAGTCTCAGCGAATGAGCAGTTCTTC	CASSQVSANEQFF
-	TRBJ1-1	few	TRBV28	TGTGCCAGCAGTTTATTGCCAGGGGTCACTGAAGCTTTCTTT	CASSLLPGVTEAFF
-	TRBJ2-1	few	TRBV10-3	TGTGCCATCAGTGAGCCCCTCGGCGGACAGTCGGACAATGAGCAGTTCTTC	CAISEPLGGQSDNEQFF
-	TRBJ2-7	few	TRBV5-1	TGCGCCAGCAGCATTTCAGGAGCCTACGAGCAGTACTTC	CASSISGAYEQYF
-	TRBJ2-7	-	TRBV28	TGTGCCAGCAGTTTACCTCTGACAGCATCCTACGAGCAGTACTTC	CASSLPLTASYEQYF
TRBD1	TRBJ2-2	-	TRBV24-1	TGTGCCACCAGCCCCGGGACAGGCTACACCGGGGAGCTGTTTTTT	CATSPGTGYTGELFF
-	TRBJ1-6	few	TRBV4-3	TGCGCCAGCAGCCAAGAATGGCAGTTAAATTCACCCCTCCACTTT	CASSQEWQLNSPLHF
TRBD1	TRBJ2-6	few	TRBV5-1	TGCGCCAGCAGCTTAATACAGGGGGCTGGGGCCAACGTCCTGACTTTC	CASSLIQGAGANVLTF
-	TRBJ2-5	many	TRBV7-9	TGTGCCAGCAGCCGGGGGACAGTGCAAGAGACCCAGTACTTC	CASSRGTVQETQYF
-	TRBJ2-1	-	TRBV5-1	TGCGCCAGCAGGCTGAGTTACCTCTACTCCTACAATGAGCAGTTCTTC	CASRLSYLYSYNEQFF
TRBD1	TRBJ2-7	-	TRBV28	TGTGCCAGCCAGGGGGAGACAGCCTACGAGCAGTACTTC	CASQGETAYEQYF
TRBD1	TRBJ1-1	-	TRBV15	TGTGCCACCAGGTACAGGGGGCAGGTGAACACTGAAGCTTTCTTT	CATRYRGQVNTEAFF